This T cell receptor beta chain was retrieved from a study of cytomegalovirus exposure and HLA in healthy donors listed by TCRdb under 2017. Describing the broader study: An earlier analysis of some 620 of the donors reported about 260 Gb of sequence data and 117 million unique TCR beta sequences obtained from 180 million or so T cells. Roughly 300 gigabases of sequencing data and roughly 80 million unique TCR sequences made up an early release that covered approximately 700 HLA-typed donors. Of the roughly 400 genotyped donors, around 81% fell in the genetic ancestry cluster associated with self-reported Caucasian donors. The study aimed to test whether signatures of past pathogen exposure could be identified by cataloging public T cell receptors. Using immunosequencing, the study profiled T cell repertoires from fewer than 850 subjects and related those repertoires to cytomegalovirus serostatus. A separate validation cohort of 100 to 150 different subjects was used in addition to the roughly 620-subject first cohort. High-throughput TCR immunosequencing, statistical association of individual TCRs with disease status, and machine learning were combined to predict cytomegalovirus infection status. A later analysis re-analyzed previously published TCR beta repertoires from hundreds of donors and added high-resolution HLA genotyping to study TCR occurrence patterns. In the later analysis, no new phenotypic data were used to find candidate immune exposures; instead, reliance was placed on TCR beta sequences and their occurrence across donors. An earlier analysis of approximately 640 of the donors applied high-throughput TCR beta sequencing to assess whether each TCR beta V gene segment acted as functional or pseudogenic. Donor age, sex, ethnicity and CMV serostatus were compiled alongside the repertoire data. In a later genetic analysis, genome-wide SNP genotypes for about 60% of the 666 donors were used, and that subset was treated as a discovery cohort. All discovery cohort repertoires had been generated on a single sequencing platform. Both class I and class II loci were covered by HLA typing, at four-digit resolution. Typing coverage varied by locus: about 629-630 donors for A, B, C, DRB1 and DQB1; around 560 for DQA1; 606 for DPA1; more than 450 for DPB1. Because of strong linkage in the cohort, roughly five DR-DQ haplotypes were treated as single units for association and clustering. Among roughly 400 genotyped donors of the cohort, an average of about 220,000 unique TCR beta nucleotide sequences was sequenced per donor, of which approximately 19% were non-productive.

What the authors observed across the whole study: In a later analysis, some 17,000 TCR beta sequences were associated with specific HLA alleles at a false discovery rate of 0.05. Immune exposure information for the cohort was limited to CMV serostatus. Because counts were too low, roughly 18 rarely observed V segments, including chromosome 9 orphons, were left out of the earlier analysis of some 600 of the donors. An earlier analysis of approximately 590 of the donors showed that most TCR beta V segments appeared in productive rearrangements either about 90% or about 30% of the time, which broadly matched IMGT annotations. The presence/absence analyses assumed that sequencing depth was roughly uniform across donors, and that assumption may not be true. Across donors, most TCR sequences were observed very rarely, whereas some public TCRs were present in many individuals. Three of the identified cytomegalovirus-associated TCR beta chains were confirmed in vitro to be specific for cytomegalovirus antigens. It was suggested by the authors that the approach could potentially be generalized to other disease states and immunological phenotypes. Compared with the 666-donor mean, donors in an Asian-associated ancestry cluster had fewer N-insertions in productive TCRs, according to a later genetic analysis. Some IMGT-functional V segments, including TRBV6-2 and TRBV6-3, could not be distinguished by the 87-base-pair reads and were therefore excluded. According to a later analysis, most CMV-associated TCR beta chains appeared to be HLA-restricted, and the HLA associations seemed to be driven largely by CMV exposure. Because HLA typing was unavailable for some donors at each locus, only the typed subset was used in association tests. Correlated functional status among segregating V segments might reflect linkage disequilibrium, but an unknown experimental factor could not be ruled out. This cohort had only TCR beta chains sequenced, and the lack of alpha or paired-chain data limited which features could be detected. In the study, about 150 TCR beta chains were listed as associated with cytomegalovirus. According to a later analysis, TCR association rates differed among HLA loci, with DRB1 alleles showing the most associated TCRs and HLA-C alleles showing the fewest. When HLA alleles, especially DR and DQ, strongly co-occurred, TCR associations were difficult to assign to individual alleles. V-gene and J-gene trimming of TCR beta chains was associated with a missense DCLRE1C variant in a later genetic analysis, and the association was replicated in an independent cohort. The classifier was reported to diagnose cytomegalovirus status with high specificity and sensitivity in both the original cohort and the validation cohort. Several of the top co-occurrence clusters appeared to be linked to parvovirus B19, influenza, CMV and Epstein-Barr virus, according to a later analysis. In a later analysis, HLA-associated TCR beta chains were found to be more clonally expanded and to have lower generation probabilities than equally common non-associated chains. A further reported finding was that TCR beta sequences accurately predicted the HLA-A and HLA-B alleles for most subjects in the first cohort. The sequencing pipeline was judged likely to have produced a cluster of highly shared sequence variants as a technical artifact.

Preparation of the library involved the immunoSEQ multiplex PCR assay. A mixture of 60 forward primers for TCR Vbeta segments and 13 reverse primers for TCR Jbeta segments was used in the multiplex PCR. A multiplex PCR assay on genomic DNA amplified the CDR3 region of rearranged TCR beta genes. On the Illumina HiSeq System, the amplified TCR beta libraries were sequenced as 87-base-pair reads. The source study handled its data this way. A later analysis counted about 80 million unique TCR beta chains across the 640 or so repertoires, and some 11 million of these chains were shared by at least two donors. Raw reads were error-corrected and collapsed into unique sequences by a nearest-neighbor algorithm in which closely related sequences were merged to remove PCR and sequencing errors. To assign V, D and J gene segments, CDR3 sequences were aligned to IMGT reference sequences. For a sequence to be retained, a match of at least six nucleotides to both a V gene segment and a J gene segment was required. Rearrangements were classified as productive when the CDR3 lacked stop codons and remained in frame with V and J, and all other rearrangements were classified as non-productive. CDR3 was defined by IMGT convention, running from the second conserved V-encoded cysteine to the conserved J-encoded phenylalanine. Sequences without an unambiguous match to a single V gene segment were excluded from the earlier analysis of about 600 of the donors. In an earlier analysis of some 590 of the donors, V segments were called functional above 56.7% productive rearrangements and were called segregating when the between-donor standard deviation exceeded 5%. To diagnose cytomegalovirus status from the catalog of TCR beta chain sequences, a statistical classification framework was built. In a later analysis, TCR nucleotide sequences were compared against IMGT/GENE-DB human TR gene sequences so that V and J genes could be assigned. The TCRdist pipeline was used in a later analysis to assign CDR3 sequences and most-parsimonious VDJ recombination scenarios. A later analysis defined each TCR beta chain by its CDR3 amino acid sequence plus V-gene family, and excluded reads lacking a unique V-gene family. As a way to deal with suspected cross-contamination and a sequencing artifact, a later analysis dropped over 550 nucleotide sequences that were highly shared and had low generation probability. For each public chain, a later analysis derived a clonal expansion index from normalized ranks of inferred template counts within each repertoire. Generation probabilities in a later analysis came from a VDJ recombination model fitted to out-of-frame rearrangements, and those results were checked against IGoR. In a later analysis, TCR-TCR, TCR-HLA and TCR-CMV co-occurrence was scored with hypergeometric tests, and a repertoire-size bias correction was applied to TCR pairs. In a later analysis, false discovery rates were estimated by permuting HLA or CMV assignments 20 times. In a later analysis, co-occurring TCRs were grouped with DBSCAN, and TCRdist sequence similarity was added when clustering was performed within HLA-allele-positive subsets. Co-occurrence clustering excluded repertoires with fewer than 30,000 or more than 120,000 public chains, plus five with anomalous nucleotide sharing. The immuneACCESS repertoire file appears here via TCRdb, limited to in-frame rearrangements. These files lack a portion of the clones; in checked studies, under half of the deficit traces to unresolved V genes, and the cause of the others is not known. V, J and clone size are those of that table, while D and trimming were read from the DNA. For this sample the table gives over 150,000 clones, of which 82% were detected only once. Of the sample, approximately 1.5% is held by the ten largest clones.

Notes on this clone: Its specific antigen is unknown. No base qualities exist here, and no much larger clone lies one base off it.

V drops 4 bases and J drops 7 bases, leaving 20 bases in between. The germline V gene encodes CDR1 SGDLS and CDR2 YYNGEE. From the cysteine through the phenylalanine, the CDR3 covers 15 amino acids. Left in the record is the CDR3 DNA by itself, 45 bases read in frame from the first base. The cohort was made up of 500 to 800 healthy bone marrow donors. At the time of sampling, every cohort member was nominally healthy, though immune exposures that went unrecorded were likely present. The donor was CMV seropositive and was included in the group of almost 300 seropositive cohort members. A peripheral blood sample was provided by each donor, and peripheral blood mononuclear cells were used for TCR beta sequencing. The Qiagen DNeasy Blood Extraction Kit was used to extract genomic DNA from the blood cell samples.

The TCR comes from a girl between 5 and 17 years old in good health and CMV-seropositive. The source material was PBMCs. The rearrangement joined TRBV9 to TRBJ1-2; TRBD1 is a possible D gene, resting on 5 matching bases. In nucleotide form, the sequence is TGTGCCAGCAGCCAAGCGGGGCAGCGGGATCTTGGCTACACCTTC. Its protein is CASSQAGQRDLGYTF.